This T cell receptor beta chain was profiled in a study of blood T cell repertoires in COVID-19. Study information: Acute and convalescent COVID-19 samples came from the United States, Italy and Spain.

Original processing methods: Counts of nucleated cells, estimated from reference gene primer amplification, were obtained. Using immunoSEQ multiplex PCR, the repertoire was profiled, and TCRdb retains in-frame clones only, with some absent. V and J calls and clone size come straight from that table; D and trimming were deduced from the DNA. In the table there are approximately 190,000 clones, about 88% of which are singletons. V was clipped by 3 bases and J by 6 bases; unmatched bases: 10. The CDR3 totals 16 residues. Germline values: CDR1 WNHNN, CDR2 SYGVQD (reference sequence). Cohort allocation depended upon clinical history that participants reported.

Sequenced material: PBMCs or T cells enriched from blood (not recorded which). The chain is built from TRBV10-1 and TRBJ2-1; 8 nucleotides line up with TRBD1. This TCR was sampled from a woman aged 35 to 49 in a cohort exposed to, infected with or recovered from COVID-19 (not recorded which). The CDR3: CASSDVLDRVTNEQFF. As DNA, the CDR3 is TGCGCCAGCAGTGATGTCCTGGACAGGGTGACCAATGAGCAGTTCTTC.